Sequencing of this T cell receptor beta chain was carried out in a study of CD8+CD57+ T cells in acquired aplastic anemia. Study-level background: Sorting CD4+ and CD8+ cells gave DNA averaging about 3.1 ug. CD4+ cells from healthy donors averaged approximately 11 million reads. Study conclusions and caveats: Researchers reported that CD8+ Simpson's diversity was not significantly different in patients versus controls. Common to patients and controls were around 30 CD8+ CDR3 sequences.

CDR1 SGHTA and CDR2 FQGTGA come from the germline V gene. Trimming pared 2 bases from V and 3 bases from J, leaving 17 bases between. The CDR3 is made up of 16 amino acids. With respect to this clonotype: Its antigen is as yet unknown.

Genomic DNA templated the TCR beta VDJ and CDR3 profiling. TCRdb itself ran the reads through MiXCR, one entry per CDR3 protein. The table lists about 210,000 distinct CDR3 sequences, about 59% of them singletons. This TCR derives from a human donor in good health. Sequences were obtained from sorted CD4+, CD8+, or CD8+CD57+ T cells (not recorded which) from PBMCs. V gene TRBV7-3 combines with J gene TRBJ2-7, with no clear D. The CDR3: CASSLGPSSARYEQYF. The CDR3 bases are TGTGCCAGCAGCTTAGGCCCCTCGTCAGCTCGCTACGAGCAGTACTTC.